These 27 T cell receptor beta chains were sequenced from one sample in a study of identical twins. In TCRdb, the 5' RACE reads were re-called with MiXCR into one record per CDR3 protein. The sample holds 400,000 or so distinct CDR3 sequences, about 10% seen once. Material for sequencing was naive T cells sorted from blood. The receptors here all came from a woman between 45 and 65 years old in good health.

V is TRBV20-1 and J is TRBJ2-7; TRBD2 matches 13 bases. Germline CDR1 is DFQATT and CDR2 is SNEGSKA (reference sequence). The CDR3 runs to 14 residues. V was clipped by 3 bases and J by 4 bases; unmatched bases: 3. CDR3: CSASGLAGEYEQYF. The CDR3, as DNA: TGCAGTGCTAGCGGACTAGCGGGAGAGTACGAGCAGTACTTC.

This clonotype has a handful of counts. The CDR3 is CASSKGVPGLHREGFF. The CDR3 nucleotides are TGTGCCAGTAGTAAAGGGGTCCCGGGGCTCCACCGCGAGGGGTTCTTC. The chain employs TRBV19 and TRBJ2-1, with D perhaps given as TRBD1 or TRBD2 (5 bases each). Germline-derived CDR1 and CDR2 are LNHDA and SQIVND (reference sequence). V shed 4 bases and J shed 15 bases, with 28 bases lying between them. The CDR3 spans 16 residues.

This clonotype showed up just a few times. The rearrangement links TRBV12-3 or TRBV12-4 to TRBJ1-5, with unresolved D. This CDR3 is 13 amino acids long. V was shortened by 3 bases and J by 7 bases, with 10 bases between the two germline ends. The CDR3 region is CASSFGSSQPQHF. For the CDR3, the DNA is TGTGCCAGCAGTTTCGGCAGCAGCCAGCCCCAGCATTTT.

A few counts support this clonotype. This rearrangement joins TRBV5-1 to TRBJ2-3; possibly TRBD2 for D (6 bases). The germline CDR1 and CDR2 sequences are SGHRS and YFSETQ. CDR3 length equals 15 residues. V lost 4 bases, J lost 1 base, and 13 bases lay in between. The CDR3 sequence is CASSLWGDRTDTQYF. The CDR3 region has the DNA TGCGCCAGCAGCCTCTGGGGGGATCGCACAGATACGCAGTATTTT.

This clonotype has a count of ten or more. CDR3 residues: CASTSRPAGEETQYF. The CDR3 nucleotides read TGTGCCAGCACCTCTCGGCCAGCGGGGGAAGAGACCCAGTACTTC. The chain links TRBV12-3 or TRBV12-4 to TRBJ2-5; 8 positions match TRBD2. J lost 3 bases, V lost 7 bases, and 10 bases had no gene match. The CDR3 covers 15 residues.

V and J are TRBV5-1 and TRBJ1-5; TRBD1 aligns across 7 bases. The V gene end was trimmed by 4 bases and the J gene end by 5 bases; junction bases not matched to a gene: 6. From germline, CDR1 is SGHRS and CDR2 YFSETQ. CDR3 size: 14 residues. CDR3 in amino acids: CASSLTGRDQPQHF. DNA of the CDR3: TGCGCCAGCAGCCTGACAGGGAGGGATCAGCCCCAGCATTTT.

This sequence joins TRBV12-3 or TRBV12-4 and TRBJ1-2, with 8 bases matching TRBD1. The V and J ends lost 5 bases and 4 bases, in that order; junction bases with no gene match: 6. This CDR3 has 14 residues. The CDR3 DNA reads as TGTGCCAGCAGTACCACAGGGGGGGGCTATGGCTACACCTTC. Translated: CASSTTGGGYGYTF.

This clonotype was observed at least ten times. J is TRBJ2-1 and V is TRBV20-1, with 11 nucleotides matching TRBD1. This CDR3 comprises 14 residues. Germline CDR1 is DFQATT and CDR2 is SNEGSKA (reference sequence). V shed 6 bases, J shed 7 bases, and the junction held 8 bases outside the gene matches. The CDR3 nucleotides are TGCAGTGCAAGGACAGGGGGCGCTGGTAATGAGCAGTTCTTC. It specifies CSARTGGAGNEQFF.

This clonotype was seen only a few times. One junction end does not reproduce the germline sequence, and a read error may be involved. As DNA, the CDR3 is TGTGCCAGCAGCCTAGCTAGCGGGGGCTCCTACAATGAGCAGTTCTTC. Translation: CASSLASGGSYNEQFF. The V and J genes are TRBV7-8 and TRBJ2-1; 10 nucleotides match TRBD2. This CDR3 spans 16 amino acids. The germline V gene has CDR1 SGHVS and CDR2 FQNEAQ. Together with reference TRBV7-8 and TRBJ2-1, the CDR3 gives the full variable domain: GAGVSQSPRYKVAKRGQDVALRCDPISGHVSLFWYQQALGQGPEFLTYFQNEAQLDKSGLPSDRFFAERPEGSVSTLKIQRTQQEDSAVYLCASSLASGGSYNEQFFGPGTRLTVL.

As DNA, the CDR3 is TGTGCCAGCAGCCTACAGGTTAATCAGCCCCAGCATTTT. Protein product: CASSLQVNQPQHF. The genes are TRBV5-5 and TRBJ1-5, with TRBD1 as a possible D gene (5 bases). Trimming took 4 bases from V and 4 from J, leaving 9 bases between them. From germline, CDR1 is SGHKS and CDR2 YYEKEE (reference sequence). The CDR3 totals 13 residues.

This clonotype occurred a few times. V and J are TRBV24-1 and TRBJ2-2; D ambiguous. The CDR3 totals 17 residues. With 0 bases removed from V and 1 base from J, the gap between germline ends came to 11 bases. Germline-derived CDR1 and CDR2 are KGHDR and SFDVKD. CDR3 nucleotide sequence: TGTGCCACCAGTGATTTGTCCGCCAAAGGGAACACCGGGGAGCTGTTTTTT. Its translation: CATSDLSAKGNTGELFF.

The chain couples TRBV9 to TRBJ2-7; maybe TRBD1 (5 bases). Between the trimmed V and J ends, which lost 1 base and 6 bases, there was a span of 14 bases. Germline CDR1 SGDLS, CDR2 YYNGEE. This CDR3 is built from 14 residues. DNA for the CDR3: TGTGCCAGCAGCGTATTCGATCAGGGCGGCGAGCAGTACTTC. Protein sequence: CASSVFDQGGEQYF.

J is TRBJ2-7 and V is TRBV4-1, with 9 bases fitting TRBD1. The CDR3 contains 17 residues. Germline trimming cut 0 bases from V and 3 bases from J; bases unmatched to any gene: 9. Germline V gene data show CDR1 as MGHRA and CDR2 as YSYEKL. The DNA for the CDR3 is TGCGCCAGCAGCCAAGACCTGATGGACAGGGGAAACTACGAGCAGTACTTC. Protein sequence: CASSQDLMDRGNYEQYF.

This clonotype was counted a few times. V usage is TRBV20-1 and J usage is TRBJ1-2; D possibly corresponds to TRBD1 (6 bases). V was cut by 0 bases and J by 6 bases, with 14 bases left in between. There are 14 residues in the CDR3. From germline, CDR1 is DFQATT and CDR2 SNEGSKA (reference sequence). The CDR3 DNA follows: TGCAGTGCTAGAGATCTAGGGGGAGGGCATGGCTACACCTTC. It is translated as CSARDLGGGHGYTF.

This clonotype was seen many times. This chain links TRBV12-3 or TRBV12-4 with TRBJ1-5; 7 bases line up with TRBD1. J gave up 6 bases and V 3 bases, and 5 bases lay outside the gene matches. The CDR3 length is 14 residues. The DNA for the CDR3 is TGTGCCAGCAGTTTGAGGGGGCGGAGTCAGCCCCAGCATTTT. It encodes CASSLRGRSQPQHF.

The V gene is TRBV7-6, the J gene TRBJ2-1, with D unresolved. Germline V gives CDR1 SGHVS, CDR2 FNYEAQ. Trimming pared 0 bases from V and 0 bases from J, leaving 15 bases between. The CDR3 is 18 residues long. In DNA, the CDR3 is TGTGCCAGCAGCTTAGCTCAAGGGCGGAGAAGCTCCTACAATGAGCAGTTCTTC. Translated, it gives CASSLAQGRRSSYNEQFF.

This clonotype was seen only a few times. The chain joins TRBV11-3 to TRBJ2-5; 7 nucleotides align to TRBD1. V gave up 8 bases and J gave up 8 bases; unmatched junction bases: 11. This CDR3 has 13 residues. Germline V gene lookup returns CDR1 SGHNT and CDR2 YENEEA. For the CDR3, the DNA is TGTGCCAGCGGATTAAAATTAGGGGGCACCCAGTACTTC. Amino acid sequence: CASGLKLGGTQYF.

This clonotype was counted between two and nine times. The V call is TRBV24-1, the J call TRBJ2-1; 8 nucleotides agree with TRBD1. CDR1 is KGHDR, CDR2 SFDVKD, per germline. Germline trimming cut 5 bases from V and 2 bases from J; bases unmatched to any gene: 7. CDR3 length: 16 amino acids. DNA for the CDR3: TGTGCCACCAGTGTCCCACCGGGACAGGCCTACAATGAGCAGTTCTTC. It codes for CATSVPPGQAYNEQFF.

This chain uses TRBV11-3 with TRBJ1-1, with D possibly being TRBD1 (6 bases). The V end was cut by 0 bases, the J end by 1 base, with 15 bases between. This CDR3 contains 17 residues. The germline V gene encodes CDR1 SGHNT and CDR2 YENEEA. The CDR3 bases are TGTGCCAGCAGCTTAGATCGGTTGGGACAAGAGAACACTGAAGCTTTCTTT. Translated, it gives CASSLDRLGQENTEAFF.

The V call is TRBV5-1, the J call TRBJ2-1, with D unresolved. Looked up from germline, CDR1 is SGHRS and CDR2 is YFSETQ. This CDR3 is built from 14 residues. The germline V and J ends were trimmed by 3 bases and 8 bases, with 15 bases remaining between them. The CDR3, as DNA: TGCGCCAGCAGCTCCCGGGCCCTTTTGGATGAGCAGTTCTTC. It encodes CASSSRALLDEQFF.

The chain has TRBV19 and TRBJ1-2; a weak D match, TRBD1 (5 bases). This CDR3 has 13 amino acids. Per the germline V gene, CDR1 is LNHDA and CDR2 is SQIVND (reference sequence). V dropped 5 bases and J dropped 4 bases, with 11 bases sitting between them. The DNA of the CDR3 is TGTGCCAGTAGTGGGGACTCCCTCTATGGCTACACCTTC. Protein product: CASSGDSLYGYTF.

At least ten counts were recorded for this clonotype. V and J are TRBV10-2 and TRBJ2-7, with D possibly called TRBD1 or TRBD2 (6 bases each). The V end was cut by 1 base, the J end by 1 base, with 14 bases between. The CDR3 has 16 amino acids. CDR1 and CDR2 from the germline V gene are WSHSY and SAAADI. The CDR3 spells CASSELGVGGSYEQYV. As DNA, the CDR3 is TGCGCCAGCAGTGAGTTGGGGGTAGGGGGGTCCTACGAGCAGTACGTC.

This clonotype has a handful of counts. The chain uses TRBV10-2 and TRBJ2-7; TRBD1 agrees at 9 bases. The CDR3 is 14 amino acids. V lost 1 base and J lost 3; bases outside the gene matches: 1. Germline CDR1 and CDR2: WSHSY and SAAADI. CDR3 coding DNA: TGCGCCAGCAGTGAGTGGACAGGGGTCTACGAGCAGTACTTC. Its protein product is CASSEWTGVYEQYF.

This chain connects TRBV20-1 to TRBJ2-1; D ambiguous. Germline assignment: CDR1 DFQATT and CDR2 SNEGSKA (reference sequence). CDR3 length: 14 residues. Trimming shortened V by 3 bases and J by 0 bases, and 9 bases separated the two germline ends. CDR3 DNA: TGCAGTGCTAGGAAGCAGAGCTCCTACAATGAGCAGTTCTTC. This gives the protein CSARKQSSYNEQFF.

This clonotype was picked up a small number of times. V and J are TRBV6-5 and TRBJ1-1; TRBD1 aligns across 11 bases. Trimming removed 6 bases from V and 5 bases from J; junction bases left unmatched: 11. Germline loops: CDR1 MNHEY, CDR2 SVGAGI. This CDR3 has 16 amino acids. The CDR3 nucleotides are TGTGCCAGCAGCCTCACCCCTGGACAGGGGGCGACTGAAGCTTTCTTT. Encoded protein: CASSLTPGQGATEAFF.

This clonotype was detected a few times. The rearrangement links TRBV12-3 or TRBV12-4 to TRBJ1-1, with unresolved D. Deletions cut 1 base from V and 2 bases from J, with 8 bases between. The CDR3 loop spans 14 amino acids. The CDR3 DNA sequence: TGTGCCAGCAGTTTAGATGTCGGAAACACTGAAGCTTTCTTT. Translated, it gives CASSLDVGNTEAFF.

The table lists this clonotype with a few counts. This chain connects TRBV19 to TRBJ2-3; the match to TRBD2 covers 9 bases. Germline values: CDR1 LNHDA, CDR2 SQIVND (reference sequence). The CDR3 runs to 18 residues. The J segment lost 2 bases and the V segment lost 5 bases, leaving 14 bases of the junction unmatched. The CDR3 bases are TGTGCCAGTAGTTTGTCTAGCGGGGAAAGCACCTACACAGATACGCAGTATTTT. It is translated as CASSLSSGESTYTDTQYF.